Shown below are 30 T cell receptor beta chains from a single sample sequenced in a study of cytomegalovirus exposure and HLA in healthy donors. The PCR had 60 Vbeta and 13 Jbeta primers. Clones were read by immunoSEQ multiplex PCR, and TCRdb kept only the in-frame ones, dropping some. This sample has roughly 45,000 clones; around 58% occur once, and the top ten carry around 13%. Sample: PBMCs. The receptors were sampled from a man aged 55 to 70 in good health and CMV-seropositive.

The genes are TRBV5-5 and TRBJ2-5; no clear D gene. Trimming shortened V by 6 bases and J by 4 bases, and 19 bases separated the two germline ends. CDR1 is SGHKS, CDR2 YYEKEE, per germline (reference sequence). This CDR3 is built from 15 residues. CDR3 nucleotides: TGTGCCAGCACGACCCTCCCCGGCGGTCCAGAGACCCAGTACTTC. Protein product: CASTTLPGGPETQYF.

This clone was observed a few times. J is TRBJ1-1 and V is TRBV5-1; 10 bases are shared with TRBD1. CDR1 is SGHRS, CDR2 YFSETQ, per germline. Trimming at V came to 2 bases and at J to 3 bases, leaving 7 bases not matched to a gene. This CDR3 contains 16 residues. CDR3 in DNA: TGCGCCAGCAGCTTAAATCCGGGACAGGGGTACACTGAAGCTTTCTTT. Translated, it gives CASSLNPGQGYTEAFF.

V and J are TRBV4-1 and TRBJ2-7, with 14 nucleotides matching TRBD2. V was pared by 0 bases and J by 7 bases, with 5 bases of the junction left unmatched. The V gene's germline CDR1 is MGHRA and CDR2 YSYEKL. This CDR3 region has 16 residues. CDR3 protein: CASSQEGTSGRYEQYF. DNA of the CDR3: TGCGCCAGCAGCCAAGAAGGGACTAGCGGGAGATATGAGCAGTACTTC.

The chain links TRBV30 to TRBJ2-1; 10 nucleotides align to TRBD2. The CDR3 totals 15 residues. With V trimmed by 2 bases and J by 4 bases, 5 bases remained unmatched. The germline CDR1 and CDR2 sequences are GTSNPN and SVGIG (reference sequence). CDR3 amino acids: CAWSSSGSGYNEQFF. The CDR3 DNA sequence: TGTGCCTGGAGTTCTAGCGGGAGCGGGTACAATGAGCAGTTCTTC.

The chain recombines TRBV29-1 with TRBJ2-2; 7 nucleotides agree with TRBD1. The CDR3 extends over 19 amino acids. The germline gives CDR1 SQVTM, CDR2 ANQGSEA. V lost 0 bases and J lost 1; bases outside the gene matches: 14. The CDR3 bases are TGCAGCGTTGAAGACCCAAGGACAGGCGGTACCGGGAACACCGGGGAGCTGTTTTTT. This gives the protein CSVEDPRTGGTGNTGELFF.

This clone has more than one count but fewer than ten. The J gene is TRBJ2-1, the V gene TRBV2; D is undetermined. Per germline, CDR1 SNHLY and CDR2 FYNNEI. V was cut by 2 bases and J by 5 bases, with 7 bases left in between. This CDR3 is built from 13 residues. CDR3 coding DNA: TGTGCCAGCAGTGAAATCAGAAACAATGAGCAGTTCTTC. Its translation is CASSEIRNNEQFF.

CDR3 nucleotide sequence: TGCGCCAGCAGCACCGGACAGGGGGATGGCTACACCTTC. Encoded protein: CASSTGQGDGYTF. The chain uses TRBV5-1 and TRBJ1-2; 10 nucleotides line up with TRBD1. The CDR3 extends over 13 amino acids. The V segment lost 4 bases and the J segment 6 bases; nucleotides outside the gene matches: 3. Per germline, CDR1 SGHRS and CDR2 YFSETQ. The full variable domain, completed using reference TRBV5-1 and TRBJ1-2, is KAGVTQTPRYLIKTRGQQVTLSCSPISGHRSVSWYQQTPGQGLQFLFEYFSETQRNKGNFPGRFSGRQFSNSRSEMNVSTLELGDSALYLCASSTGQGDGYTFGSGTRLTVV.

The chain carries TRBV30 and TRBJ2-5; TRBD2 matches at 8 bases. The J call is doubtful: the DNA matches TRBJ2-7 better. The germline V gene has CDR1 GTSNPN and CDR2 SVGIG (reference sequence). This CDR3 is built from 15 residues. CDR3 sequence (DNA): TGTGCCTGGAGTACCGCGGGAGGCTCCACCTACGAGCAGTACTTC. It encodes CAWSTAGGSTYEQYF.

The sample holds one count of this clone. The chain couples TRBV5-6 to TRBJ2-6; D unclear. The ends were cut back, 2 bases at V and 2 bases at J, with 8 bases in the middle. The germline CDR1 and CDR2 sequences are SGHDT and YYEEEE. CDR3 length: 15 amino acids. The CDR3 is CASSFLSAGANVLTF. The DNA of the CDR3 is TGTGCCAGCAGCTTTCTTTCCGCTGGGGCCAACGTCCTGACTTTC.

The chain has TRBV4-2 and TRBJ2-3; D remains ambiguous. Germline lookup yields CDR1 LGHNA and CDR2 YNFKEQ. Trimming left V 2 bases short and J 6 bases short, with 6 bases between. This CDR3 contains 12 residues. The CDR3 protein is CASSQPGDTQYF. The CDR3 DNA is TGTGCCAGCAGCCAACCAGGCGATACGCAGTATTTT.

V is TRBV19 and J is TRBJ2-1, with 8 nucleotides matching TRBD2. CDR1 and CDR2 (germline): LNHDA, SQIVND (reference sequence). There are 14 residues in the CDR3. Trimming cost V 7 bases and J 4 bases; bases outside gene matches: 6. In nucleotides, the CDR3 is TGTGCCAGTACCCCTAGCGGGTGGTACAATGAGCAGTTCTTC. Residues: CASTPSGWYNEQFF.

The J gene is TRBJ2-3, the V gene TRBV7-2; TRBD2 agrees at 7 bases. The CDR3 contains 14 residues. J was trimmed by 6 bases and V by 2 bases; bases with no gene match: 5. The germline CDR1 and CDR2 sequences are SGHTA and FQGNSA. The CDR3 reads CASSLTGGLDTQYF. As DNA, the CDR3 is TGTGCCAGCAGCTTAACGGGAGGTTTGGATACGCAGTATTTT.

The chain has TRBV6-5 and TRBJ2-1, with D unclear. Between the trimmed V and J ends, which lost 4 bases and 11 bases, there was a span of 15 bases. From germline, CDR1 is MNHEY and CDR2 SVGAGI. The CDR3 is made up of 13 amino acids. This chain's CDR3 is CASSSNVVSKQFF. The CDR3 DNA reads TGTGCCAGCAGTTCCAACGTAGTAAGCAAGCAGTTCTTC.

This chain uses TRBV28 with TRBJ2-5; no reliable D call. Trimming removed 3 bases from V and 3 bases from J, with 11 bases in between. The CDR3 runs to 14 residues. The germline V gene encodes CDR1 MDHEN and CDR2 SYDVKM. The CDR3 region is CASSFSGEKETQYF. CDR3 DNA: TGTGCCAGCAGTTTTTCAGGCGAAAAAGAGACCCAGTACTTC. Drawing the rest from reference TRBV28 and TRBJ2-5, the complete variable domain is DVKVTQSSRYLVKRTGEKVFLECVQDMDHENMFWYRQDPGLGLRLIYFSYDVKMKEKGDIPEGYSVSREKKERFSLILESASTNQTSMYLCASSFSGEKETQYFGPGTRLLVL.

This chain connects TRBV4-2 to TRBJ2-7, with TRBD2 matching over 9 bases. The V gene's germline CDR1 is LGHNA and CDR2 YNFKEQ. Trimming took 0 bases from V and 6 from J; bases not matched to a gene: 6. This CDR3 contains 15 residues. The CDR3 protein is CASSQEWVAGVEQYF. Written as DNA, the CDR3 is TGTGCCAGCAGCCAAGAGTGGGTAGCGGGAGTCGAGCAGTACTTC.

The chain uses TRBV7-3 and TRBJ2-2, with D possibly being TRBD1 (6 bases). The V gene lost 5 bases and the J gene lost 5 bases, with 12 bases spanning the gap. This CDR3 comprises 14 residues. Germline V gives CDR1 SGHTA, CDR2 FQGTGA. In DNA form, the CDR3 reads TGTGCCAGCAGCCCATCAGGGGTTACCGGGGAGCTGTTTTTT. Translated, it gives CASSPSGVTGELFF.

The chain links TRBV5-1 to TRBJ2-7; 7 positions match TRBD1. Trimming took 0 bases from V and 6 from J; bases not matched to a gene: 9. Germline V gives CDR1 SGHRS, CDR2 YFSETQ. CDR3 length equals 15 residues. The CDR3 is CASSLDGRGIFEQYF. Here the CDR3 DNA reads TGCGCCAGCAGCTTGGATGGCAGGGGGATATTCGAGCAGTACTTC.

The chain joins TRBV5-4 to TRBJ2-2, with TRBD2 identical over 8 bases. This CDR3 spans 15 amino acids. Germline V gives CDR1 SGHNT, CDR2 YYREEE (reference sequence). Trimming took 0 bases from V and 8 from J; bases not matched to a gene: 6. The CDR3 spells CASSLAGGRKGELFF. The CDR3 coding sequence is TGTGCCAGCAGCTTGGCGGGCGGGAGGAAGGGGGAGCTGTTTTTT.

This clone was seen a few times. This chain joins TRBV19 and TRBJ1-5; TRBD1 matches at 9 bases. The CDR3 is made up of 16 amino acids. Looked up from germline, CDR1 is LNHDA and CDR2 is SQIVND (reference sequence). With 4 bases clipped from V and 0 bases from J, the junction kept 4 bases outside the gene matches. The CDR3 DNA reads TGTGCCAGTAGTAAAGGACAGGGGAATAGCAATCAGCCCCAGCATTTT. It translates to CASSKGQGNSNQPQHF.

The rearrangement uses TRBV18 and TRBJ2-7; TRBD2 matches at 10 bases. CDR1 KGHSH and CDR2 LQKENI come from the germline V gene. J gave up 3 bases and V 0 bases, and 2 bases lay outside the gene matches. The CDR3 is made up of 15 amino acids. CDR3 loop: CASSPPSSGSYEQYF. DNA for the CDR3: TGTGCCAGCTCACCACCTTCTAGCGGGAGCTACGAGCAGTACTTC.

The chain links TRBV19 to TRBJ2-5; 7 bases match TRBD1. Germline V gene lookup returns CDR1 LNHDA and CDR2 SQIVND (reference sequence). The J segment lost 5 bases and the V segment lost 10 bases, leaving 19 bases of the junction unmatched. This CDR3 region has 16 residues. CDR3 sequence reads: CATSSGTVNMAETQYF. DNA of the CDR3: TGTGCCACCTCCTCCGGGACAGTTAACATGGCGGAGACCCAGTACTTC.

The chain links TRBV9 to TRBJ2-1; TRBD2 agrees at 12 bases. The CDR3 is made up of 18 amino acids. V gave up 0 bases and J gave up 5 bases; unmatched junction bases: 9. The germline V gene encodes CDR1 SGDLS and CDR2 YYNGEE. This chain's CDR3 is CASSVEALAGGPNNEQFF. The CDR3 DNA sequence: TGTGCCAGCAGCGTAGAGGCGCTAGCGGGAGGGCCGAACAATGAGCAGTTCTTC.

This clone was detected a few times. This CDR3 is CASRTARKETQYF. In nucleotides, the CDR3 is TGTGCCAGTAGGACTGCTAGAAAAGAGACCCAGTACTTC. The gene calls are TRBV11-2 and TRBJ2-5, with D possibly being TRBD2 (5 bases). V was cut by 9 bases and J by 3 bases, with 14 bases left in between. This CDR3 has 13 residues. CDR1 is SGHAT, CDR2 FQNNGV, per germline.

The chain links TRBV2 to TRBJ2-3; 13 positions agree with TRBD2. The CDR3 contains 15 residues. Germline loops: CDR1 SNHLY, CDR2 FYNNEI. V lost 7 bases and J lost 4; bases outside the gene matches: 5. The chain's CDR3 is CASIRLAGGPDTQYF. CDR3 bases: TGTGCCAGCATTCGACTAGCGGGAGGACCAGATACGCAGTATTTT.

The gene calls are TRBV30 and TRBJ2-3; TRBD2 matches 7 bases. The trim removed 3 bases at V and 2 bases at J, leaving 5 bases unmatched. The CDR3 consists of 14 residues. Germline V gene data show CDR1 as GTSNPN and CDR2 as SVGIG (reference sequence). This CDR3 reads CAWSGGSVTDTQYF. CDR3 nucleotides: TGTGCCTGGAGCGGCGGGAGTGTCACAGATACGCAGTATTTT.

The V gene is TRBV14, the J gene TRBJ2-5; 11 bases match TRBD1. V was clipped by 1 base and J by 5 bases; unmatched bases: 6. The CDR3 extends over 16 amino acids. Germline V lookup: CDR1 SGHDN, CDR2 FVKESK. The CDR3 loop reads CASSQGGQGAMETQYF. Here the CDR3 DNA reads TGTGCCAGCAGCCAAGGCGGACAGGGGGCGATGGAGACCCAGTACTTC.

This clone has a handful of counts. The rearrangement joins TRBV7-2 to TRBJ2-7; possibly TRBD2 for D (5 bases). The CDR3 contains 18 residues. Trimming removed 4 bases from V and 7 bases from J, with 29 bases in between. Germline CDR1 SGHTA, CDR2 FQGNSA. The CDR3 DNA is TGTGCCAGCAGCTATAGTGGGGTAGGAGGAGGAGCCCGTTGGGAGCAGTACTTC. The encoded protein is CASSYSGVGGGARWEQYF.

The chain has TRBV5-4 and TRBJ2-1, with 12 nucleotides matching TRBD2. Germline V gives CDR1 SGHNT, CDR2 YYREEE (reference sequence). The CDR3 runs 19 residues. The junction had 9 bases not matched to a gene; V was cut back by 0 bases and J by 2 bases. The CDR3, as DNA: TGTGCCAGCAGCTTGGAAGGACTAGCGGGGACTTTGACCTACAATGAGCAGTTCTTC. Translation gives CASSLEGLAGTLTYNEQFF.

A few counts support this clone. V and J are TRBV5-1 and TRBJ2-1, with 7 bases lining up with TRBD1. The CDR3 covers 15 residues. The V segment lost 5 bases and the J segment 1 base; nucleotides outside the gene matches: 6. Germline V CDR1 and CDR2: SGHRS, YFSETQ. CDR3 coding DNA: TGCGCCAGCAGTCCTCCGGGACAGTCCTACAATGAGCAGTTCTTC. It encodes CASSPPGQSYNEQFF. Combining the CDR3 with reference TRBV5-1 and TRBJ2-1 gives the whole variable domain KAGVTQTPRYLIKTRGQQVTLSCSPISGHRSVSWYQQTPGQGLQFLFEYFSETQRNKGNFPGRFSGRQFSNSRSEMNVSTLELGDSALYLCASSPPGQSYNEQFFGPGTRLTVL.

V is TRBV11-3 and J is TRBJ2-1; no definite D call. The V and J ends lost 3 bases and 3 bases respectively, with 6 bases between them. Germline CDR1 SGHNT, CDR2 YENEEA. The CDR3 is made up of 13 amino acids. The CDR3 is CASSLNNYNEQFF. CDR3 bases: TGTGCCAGCAGCTTGAACAACTACAATGAGCAGTTCTTC. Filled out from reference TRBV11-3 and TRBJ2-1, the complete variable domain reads EAGVVQSPRYKIIEKKQPVAFWCNPISGHNTLYWYLQNLGQGPELLIRYENEEAVDDSQLPKDRFSAERLKGVDSTLKIQPAELGDSAVYLCASSLNNYNEQFFGPGTRLTVL.